This T cell receptor beta chain is from a study of CD8+CD57+ T cells in acquired aplastic anemia. Study background: Recorded DNA amounts for sorted CD4+ and CD8+ cells had an average of 3.2 ug.

It was genomic DNA that served as the template for profiling TCR beta VDJ and CDR3. In TCRdb, the reads were re-called with MiXCR into one record per CDR3 protein. The sample records 150,000 to 200,000 distinct CDR3 sequences, around 48% being singletons. V was clipped by 4 bases and J by 5 bases, with 11 bases between them. The length of the CDR3 is 14 residues. The germline V gene encodes CDR1 SNHLY and CDR2 FYNNEI. By flow cytometry, patients selected for sequencing had shown an expansion of CD8+CD57+ cells. The enrolled patients all had severe acquired aplastic anemia. This clonotype was recorded at least ten times.

The sample taken for sequencing was sorted CD4+, CD8+, or CD8+CD57+ T cells (not recorded which) from PBMCs. This sequence originates from a human donor with aplastic anemia. V and J are TRBV2 and TRBJ1-4; D might be TRBD1 (6 bases). CDR3 loop: CASSADRVNEKLFF. CDR3 nucleotide sequence: TGTGCCAGCAGTGCGGACAGAGTAAATGAAAAACTGTTTTTT.